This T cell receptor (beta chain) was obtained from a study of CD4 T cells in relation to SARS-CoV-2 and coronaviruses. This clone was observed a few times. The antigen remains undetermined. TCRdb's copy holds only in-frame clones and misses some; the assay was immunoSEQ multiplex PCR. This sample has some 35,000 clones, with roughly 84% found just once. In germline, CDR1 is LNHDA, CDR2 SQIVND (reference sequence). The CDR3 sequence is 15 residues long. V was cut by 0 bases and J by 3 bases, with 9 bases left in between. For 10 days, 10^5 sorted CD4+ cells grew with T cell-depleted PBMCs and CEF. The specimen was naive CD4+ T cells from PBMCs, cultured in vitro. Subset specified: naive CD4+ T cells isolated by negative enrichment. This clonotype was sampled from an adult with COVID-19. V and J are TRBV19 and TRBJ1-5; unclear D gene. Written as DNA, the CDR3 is TGTGCCAGTAGTATAGATATACAGTCCAATCAGCCCCAGCATTTT. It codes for CASSIDIQSNQPQHF. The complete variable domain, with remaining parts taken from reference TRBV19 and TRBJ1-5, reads DGGITQSPKYLFRKEGQNVTLSCEQNLNHDAMYWYRQDPGQGLRLIYYSQIVNDFQKGDIAEGYSVSREKKESFPLTVTSAQKNPTAFYLCASSIDIQSNQPQHFGDGTRLSIL.